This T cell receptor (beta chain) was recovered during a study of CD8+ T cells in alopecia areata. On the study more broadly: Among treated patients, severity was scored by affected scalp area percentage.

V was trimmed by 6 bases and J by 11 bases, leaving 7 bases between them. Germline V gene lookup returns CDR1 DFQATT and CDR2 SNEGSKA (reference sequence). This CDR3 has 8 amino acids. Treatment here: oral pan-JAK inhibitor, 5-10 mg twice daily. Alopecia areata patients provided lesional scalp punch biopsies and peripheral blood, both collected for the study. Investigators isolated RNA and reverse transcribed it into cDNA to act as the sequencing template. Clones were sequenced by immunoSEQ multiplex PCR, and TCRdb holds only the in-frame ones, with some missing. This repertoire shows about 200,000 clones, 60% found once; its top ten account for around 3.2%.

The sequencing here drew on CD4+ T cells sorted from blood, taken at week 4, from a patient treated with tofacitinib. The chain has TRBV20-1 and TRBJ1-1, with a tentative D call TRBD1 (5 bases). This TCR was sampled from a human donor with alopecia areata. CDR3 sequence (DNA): TGCAGTGCGCGGGGGGCTTTCTTT. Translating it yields CSARGAFF.